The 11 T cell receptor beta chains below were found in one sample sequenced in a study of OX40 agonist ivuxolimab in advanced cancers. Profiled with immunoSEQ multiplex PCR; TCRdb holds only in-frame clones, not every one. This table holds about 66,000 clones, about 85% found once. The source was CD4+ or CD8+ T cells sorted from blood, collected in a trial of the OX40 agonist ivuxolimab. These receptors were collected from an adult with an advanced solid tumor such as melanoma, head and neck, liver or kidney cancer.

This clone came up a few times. CDR3 DNA sequence: TGTGCCTGGAGTGTATCATCAGGGAACTATGGCTACACCTTC. Translation gives CAWSVSSGNYGYTF. This chain joins TRBV30 and TRBJ1-2, with D possibly being TRBD1 (5 bases). V was cut by 0 bases and J by 2 bases, with 10 bases left in between. There are 14 residues in the CDR3. Per the germline V gene, CDR1 is GTSNPN and CDR2 is SVGIG (reference sequence).

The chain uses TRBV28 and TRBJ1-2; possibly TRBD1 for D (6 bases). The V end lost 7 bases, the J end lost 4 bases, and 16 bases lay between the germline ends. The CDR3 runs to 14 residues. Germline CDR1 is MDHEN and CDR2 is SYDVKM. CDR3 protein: CASTRGQSVYGYTF. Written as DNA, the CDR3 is TGTGCCAGCACCCGCGGACAGTCCGTCTATGGCTACACCTTC.

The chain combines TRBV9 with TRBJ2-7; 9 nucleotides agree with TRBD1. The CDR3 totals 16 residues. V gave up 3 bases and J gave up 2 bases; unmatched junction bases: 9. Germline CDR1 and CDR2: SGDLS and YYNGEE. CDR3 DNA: TGTGCCAGCAGCGGGGGGTACGGACAGGGGACCTACGAGCAGTACTTC. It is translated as CASSGGYGQGTYEQYF.

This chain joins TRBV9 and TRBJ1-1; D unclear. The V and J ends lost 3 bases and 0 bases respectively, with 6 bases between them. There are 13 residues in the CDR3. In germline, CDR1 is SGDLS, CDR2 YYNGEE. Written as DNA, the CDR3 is TGTGCCAGCAGCGGCACACTGAACACTGAAGCTTTCTTT. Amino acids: CASSGTLNTEAFF. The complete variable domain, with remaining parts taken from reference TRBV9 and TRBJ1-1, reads DSGVTQTPKHLITATGQRVTLRCSPRSGDLSVYWYQQSLDQGLQFLIQYYNGEERAKGNILERFSAQQFPDLHSELNLSSLELGDSALYFCASSGTLNTEAFFGQGTRLTVV.

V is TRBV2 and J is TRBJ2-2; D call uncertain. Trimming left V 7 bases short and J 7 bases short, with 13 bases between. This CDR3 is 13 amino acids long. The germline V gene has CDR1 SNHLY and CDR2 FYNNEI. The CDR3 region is CASNPRRVGELFF. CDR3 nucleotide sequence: TGTGCCAGCAACCCGCGCCGGGTCGGGGAGCTGTTTTTT.

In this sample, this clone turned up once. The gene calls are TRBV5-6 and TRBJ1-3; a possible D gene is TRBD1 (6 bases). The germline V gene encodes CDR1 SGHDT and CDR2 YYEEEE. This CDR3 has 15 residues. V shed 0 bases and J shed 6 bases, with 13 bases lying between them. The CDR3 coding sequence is TGTGCCAGCAGCTTGGGGCCGGAGGGGGAAAACACCATATATTTT. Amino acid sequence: CASSLGPEGENTIYF.

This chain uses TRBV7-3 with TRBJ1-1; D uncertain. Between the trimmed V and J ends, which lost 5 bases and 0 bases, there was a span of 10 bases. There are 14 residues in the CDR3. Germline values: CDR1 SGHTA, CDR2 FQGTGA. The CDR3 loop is CASSPSGLNTEAFF. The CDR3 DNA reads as TGTGCCAGCAGCCCCTCCGGTTTGAACACTGAAGCTTTCTTT.

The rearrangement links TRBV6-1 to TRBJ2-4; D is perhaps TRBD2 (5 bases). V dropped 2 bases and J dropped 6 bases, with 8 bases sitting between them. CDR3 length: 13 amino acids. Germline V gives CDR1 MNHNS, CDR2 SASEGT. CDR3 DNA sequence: TGTGCCAGCAGTGAACGGGGTGCAAACATTCAGTACTTC. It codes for CASSERGANIQYF.

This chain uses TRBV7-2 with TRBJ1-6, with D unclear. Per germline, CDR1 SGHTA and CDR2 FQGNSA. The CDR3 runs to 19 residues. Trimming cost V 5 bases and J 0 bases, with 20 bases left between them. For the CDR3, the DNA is TGTGCCAGCAGCCTTCAACTACTAACACAGAGCTCCTATAATTCACCCCTCCACTTT. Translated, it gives CASSLQLLTQSSYNSPLHF.

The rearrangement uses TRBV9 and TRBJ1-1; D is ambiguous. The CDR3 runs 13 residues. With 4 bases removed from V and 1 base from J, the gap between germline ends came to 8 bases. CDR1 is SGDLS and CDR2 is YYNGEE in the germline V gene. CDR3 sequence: CASSLRTNTEAFF. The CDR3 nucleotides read TGTGCCAGCAGCCTCCGGACGAACACTGAAGCTTTCTTT.

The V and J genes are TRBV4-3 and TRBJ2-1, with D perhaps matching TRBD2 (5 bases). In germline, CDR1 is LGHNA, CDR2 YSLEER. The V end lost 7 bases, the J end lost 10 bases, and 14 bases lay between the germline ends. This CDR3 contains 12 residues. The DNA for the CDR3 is TGCGCCAGCAAGCAGGACTGTTTGGAGCAGTTCTTC. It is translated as CASKQDCLEQFF.